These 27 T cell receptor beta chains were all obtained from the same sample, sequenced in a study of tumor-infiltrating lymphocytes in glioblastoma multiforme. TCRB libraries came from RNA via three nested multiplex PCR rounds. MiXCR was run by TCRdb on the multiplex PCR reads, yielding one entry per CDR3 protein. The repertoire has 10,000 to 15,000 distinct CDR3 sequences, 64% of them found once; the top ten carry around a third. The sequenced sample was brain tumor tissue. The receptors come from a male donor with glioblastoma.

CDR3 in amino acids: CASSQEGHRTGVYEQYF. CDR3 nucleotides: TGCGCCAGCAGCCAAGAGGGTCACAGGACAGGAGTCTACGAGCAGTACTTC. The chain carries TRBV4-1 and TRBJ2-7; 7 positions match TRBD1. Germline V gene lookup returns CDR1 MGHRA and CDR2 YSYEKL. Unmatched junction bases numbered 11, after V lost 0 bases and J lost 3 bases. The CDR3 consists of 17 residues.

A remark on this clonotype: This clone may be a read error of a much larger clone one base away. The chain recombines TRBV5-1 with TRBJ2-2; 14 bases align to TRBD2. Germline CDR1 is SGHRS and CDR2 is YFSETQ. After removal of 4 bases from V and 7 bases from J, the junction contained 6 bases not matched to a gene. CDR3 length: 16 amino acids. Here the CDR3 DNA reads TGCGCCAGCAGCCCGGGACTAGCGGGAGAAGACGGGGAGCTGTTTTTT. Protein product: CASSPGLAGEDGELFF.

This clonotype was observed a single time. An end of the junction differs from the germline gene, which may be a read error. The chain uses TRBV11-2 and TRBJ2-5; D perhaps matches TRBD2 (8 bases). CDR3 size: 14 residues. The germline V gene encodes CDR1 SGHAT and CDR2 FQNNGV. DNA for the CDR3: TGTGTCAGCAGAACGGGACTAGTGGGACAGACCCGGTACTTC. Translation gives CVSRTGLVGQTRYF.

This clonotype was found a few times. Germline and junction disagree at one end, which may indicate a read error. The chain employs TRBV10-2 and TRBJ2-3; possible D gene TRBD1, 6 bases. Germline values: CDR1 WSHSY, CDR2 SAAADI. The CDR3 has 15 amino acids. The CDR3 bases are TGCGCCAGTAGTGAGGCAGGGGCCGGGGCAGGTACGCAGTATTTC. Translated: CASSEAGAGAGTQYF.

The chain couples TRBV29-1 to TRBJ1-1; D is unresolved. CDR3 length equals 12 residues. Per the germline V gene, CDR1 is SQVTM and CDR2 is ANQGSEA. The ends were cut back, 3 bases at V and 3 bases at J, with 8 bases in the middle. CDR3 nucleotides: TGCAGCGTTGATACAAGGGACACTGAAGCTTTCTTT. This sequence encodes CSVDTRDTEAFF.

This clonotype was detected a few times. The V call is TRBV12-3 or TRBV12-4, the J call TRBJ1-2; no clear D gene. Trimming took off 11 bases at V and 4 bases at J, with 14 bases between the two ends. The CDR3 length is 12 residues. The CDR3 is CAGTPVGYGYTF. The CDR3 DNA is TGTGCCGGCACCCCAGTAGGCTATGGCTACACCTTC.

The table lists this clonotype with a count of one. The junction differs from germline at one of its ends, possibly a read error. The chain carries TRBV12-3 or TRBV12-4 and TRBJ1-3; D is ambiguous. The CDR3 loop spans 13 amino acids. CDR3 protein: CATPLGSGNTTYF. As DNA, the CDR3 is TGTGCAACCCCGCTTGGCTCTGGAAACACCACATATTTT.

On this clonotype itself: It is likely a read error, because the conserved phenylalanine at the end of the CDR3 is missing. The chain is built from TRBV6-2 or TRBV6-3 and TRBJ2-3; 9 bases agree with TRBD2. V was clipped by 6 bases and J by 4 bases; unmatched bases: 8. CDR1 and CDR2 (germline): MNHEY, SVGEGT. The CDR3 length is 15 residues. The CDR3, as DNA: TGTGCCAGCAGACCCCCTAGCGGGACTGCAGATACGCAGTATCTT. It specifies CASRPPSGTADTQYL.

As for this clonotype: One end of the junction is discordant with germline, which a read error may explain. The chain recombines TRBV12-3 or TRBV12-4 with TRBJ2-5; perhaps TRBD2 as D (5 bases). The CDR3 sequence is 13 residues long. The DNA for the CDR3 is TGCGCCTGCAGTAATGAGGGACAAGAGACCCAGTACTTC. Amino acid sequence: CACSNEGQETQYF.

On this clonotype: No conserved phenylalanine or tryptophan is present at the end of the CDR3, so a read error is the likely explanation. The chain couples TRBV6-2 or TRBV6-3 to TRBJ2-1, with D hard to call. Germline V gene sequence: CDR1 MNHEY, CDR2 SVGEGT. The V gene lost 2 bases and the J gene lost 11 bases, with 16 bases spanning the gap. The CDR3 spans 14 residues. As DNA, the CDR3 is TGTGCCAGCAGTTACCTTCGTGGCCAGAATAAGCAGTTCTTA. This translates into CASSYLRGQNKQFL.

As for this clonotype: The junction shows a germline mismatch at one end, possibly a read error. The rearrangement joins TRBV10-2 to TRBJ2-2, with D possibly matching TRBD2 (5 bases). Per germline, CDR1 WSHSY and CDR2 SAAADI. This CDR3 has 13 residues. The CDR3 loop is CAISDPNTGELVF. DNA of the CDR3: TGCGCCATCAGTGATCCGAACACCGGGGAGCTGGTTTTT.

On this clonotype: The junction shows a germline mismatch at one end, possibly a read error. The CDR3 DNA follows: TGTGCCATCAGTGAAGCGGGAGAGGTGGTGACCCAGTGCTTC. This translates into CAISEAGEVVTQCF. The V and J genes are TRBV24-1 and TRBJ2-5; 8 bases fit TRBD2. The V gene's germline CDR1 is KGHDR and CDR2 SFDVKD. The CDR3 runs 14 residues.

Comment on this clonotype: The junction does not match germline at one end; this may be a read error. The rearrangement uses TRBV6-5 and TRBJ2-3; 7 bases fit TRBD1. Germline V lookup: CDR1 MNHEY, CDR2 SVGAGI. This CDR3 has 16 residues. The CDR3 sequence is CVSSYSRIGGADMQYF. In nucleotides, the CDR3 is TGTGTCAGCAGTTACTCGAGGATAGGGGGCGCAGATATGCAGTATTTT.

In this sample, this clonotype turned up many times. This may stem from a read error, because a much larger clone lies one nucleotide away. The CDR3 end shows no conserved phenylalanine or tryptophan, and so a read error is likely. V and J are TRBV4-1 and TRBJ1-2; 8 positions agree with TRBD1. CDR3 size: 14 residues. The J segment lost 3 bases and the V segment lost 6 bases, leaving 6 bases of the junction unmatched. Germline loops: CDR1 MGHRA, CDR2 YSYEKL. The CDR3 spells CASSPPTGDYGYTL. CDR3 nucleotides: TGCGCCAGCAGTCCTCCGACAGGGGACTATGGCTACACCCTC.

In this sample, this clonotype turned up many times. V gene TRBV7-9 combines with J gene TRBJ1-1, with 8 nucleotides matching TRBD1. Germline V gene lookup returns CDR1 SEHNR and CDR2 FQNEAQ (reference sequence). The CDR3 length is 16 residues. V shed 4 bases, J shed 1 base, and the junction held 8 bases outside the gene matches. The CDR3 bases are TGTGCCAGCAGCTATAACCCCGGGACAGGGAACACTGAAGCTTTCTTT. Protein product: CASSYNPGTGNTEAFF.

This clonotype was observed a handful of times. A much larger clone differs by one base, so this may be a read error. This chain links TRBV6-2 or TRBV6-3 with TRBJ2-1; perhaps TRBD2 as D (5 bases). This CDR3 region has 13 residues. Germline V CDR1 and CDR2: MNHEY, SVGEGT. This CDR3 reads CASRPGEVNQQFF. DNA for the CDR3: TGTGCCAGCAGACCCGGGGAAGTCAATCAGCAGTTCTTC.

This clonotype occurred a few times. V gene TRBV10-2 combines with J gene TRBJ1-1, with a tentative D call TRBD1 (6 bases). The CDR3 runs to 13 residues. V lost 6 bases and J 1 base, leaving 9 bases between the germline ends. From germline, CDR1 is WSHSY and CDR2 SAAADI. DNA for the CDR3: TGCGCCAGCAGGACAGGACGGAACACTGAAGCTTTCTTT. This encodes CASRTGRNTEAFF.

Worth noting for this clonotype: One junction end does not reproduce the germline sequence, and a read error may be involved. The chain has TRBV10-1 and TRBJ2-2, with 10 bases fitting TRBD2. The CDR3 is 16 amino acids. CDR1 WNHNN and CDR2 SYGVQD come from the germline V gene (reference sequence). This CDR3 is CASREMASGRAGELFF. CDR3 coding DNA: TGTGCCAGCAGAGAAATGGCCAGCGGGAGGGCCGGGGAGCTGTTTTTT.

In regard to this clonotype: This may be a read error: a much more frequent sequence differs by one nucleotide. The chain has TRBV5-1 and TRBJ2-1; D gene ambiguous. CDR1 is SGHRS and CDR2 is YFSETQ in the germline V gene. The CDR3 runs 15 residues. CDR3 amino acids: CAGSLDGPSLYEQFF. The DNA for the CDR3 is TGCGCCGGCAGCTTGGACGGGCCTAGTCTGTATGAGCAGTTCTTC.

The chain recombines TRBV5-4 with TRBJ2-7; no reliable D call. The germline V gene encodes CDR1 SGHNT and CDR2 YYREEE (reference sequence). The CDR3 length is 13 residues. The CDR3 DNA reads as TGTGCCAGCAGCTTGCCCAATAGGTACGAACAGTACGTC. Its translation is CASSLPNRYEQYV.

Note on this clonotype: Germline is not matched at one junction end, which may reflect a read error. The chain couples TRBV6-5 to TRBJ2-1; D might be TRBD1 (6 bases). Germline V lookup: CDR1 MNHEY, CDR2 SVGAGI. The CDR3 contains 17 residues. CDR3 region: CTSSYSYRGSAYNEQFF. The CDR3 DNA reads TGTACCAGCAGTTACTCGTATAGGGGGAGCGCCTACAATGAGCAGTTCTTC.

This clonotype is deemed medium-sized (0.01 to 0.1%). CDR3 residues: CASSWAPFSEQYF. Here the CDR3 DNA reads TGTGCCAGCAGCTGGGCCCCGTTTAGCGAGCAGTACTTC. The genes are TRBV5-6 and TRBJ2-7; D uncertain. Germline assignment: CDR1 SGHDT and CDR2 YYEEEE. The CDR3 extends over 13 amino acids. V gave up 3 bases and J gave up 6 bases, with 13 bases separating them.

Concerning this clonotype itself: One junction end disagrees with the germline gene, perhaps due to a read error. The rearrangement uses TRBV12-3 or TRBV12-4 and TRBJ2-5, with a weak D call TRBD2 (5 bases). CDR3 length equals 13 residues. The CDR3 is CASSDEGQETQYF. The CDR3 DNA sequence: TGCGCCAGCAGTGATGAGGGACAAGAGACCCAGTACTTC.

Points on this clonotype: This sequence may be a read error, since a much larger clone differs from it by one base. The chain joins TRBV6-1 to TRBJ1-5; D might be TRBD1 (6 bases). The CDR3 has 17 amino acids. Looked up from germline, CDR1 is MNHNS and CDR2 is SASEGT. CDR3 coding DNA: TGTGCCAGCACCCTGACGGGTAGGGGTGGGGGGCCTCAGCCCCGGCCTTTT. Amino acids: CASTLTGRGGGPQPRPF.

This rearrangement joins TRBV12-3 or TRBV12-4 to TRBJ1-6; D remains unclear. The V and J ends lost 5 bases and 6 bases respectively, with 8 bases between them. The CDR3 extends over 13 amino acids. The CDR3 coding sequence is TGTGCCAGCAGTGTAGTGGGTAATTCACCCCTCCACTTT. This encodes CASSVVGNSPLHF.

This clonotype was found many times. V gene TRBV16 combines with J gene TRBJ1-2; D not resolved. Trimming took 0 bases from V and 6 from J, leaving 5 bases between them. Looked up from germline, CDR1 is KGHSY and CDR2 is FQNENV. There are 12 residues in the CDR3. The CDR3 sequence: CASSQSRDGYTF. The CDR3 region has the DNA TGTGCCAGCAGCCAATCGCGGGATGGCTACACCTTC.

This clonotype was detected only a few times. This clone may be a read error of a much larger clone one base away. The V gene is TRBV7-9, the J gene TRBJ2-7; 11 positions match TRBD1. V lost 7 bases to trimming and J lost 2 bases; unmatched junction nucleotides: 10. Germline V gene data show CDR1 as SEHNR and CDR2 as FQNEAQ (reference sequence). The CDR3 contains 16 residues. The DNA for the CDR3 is TGTGCCAGCAAGAACACGGGACAGGGGGTAACCTACGAGCAGTACTTC. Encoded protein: CASKNTGQGVTYEQYF.